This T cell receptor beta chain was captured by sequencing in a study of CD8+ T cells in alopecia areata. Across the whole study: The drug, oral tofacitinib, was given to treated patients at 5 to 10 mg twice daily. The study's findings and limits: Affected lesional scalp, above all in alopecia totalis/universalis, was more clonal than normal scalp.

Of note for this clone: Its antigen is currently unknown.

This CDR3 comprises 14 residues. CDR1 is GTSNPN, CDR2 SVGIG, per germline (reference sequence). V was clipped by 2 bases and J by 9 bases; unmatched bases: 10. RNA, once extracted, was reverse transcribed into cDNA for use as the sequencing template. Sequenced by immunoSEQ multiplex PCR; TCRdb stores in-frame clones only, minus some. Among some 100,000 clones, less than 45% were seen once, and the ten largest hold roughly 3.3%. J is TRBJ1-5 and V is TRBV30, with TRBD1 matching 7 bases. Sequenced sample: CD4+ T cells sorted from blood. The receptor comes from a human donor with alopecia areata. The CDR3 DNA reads TGTGCCTGGAGTCGGAGACAGGGCGGTTGGCCCCAGCATTTT. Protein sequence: CAWSRRQGGWPQHF. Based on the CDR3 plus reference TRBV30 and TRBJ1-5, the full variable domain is SQTIHQWPATLVQPVGSPLSLECTVEGTSNPNLYWYRQAAGRGLQLLFYSVGIGQISSEVPQNLSASRPQDRQFILSSKKLLLSDSGFYLCAWSRRQGGWPQHFGDGTRLSIL.